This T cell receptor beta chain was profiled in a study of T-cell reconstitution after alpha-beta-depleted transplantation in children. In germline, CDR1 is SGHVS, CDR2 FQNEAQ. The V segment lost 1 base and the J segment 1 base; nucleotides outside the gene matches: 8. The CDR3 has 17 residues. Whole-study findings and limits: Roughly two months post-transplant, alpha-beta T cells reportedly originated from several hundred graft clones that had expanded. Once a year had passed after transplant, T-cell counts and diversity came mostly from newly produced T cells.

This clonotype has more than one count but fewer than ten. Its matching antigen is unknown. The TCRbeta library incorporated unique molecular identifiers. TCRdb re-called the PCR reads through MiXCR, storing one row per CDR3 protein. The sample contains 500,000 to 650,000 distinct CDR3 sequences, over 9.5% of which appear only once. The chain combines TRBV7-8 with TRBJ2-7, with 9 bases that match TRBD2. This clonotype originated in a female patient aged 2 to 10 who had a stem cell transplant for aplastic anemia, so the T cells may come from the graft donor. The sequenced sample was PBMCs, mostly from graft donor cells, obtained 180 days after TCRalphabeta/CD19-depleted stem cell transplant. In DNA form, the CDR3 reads TGTGCCAGCAGCTTAGGGGGGGGGCTAGCGGGATCCTACGAGCAGTACTTC. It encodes CASSLGGGLAGSYEQYF.